The 32 T cell receptor beta chains listed next were all sequenced from one sample in a study of T cells in Graves' hyperthyroidism and ophthalmopathy. TCR beta CDR3 regions were amplified from RNA transcripts. Primed by the HTBI set, a first-round RT-PCR was run on the TCR CDR3. TCRdb fed the multiplex PCR reads into MiXCR, producing one record per CDR3 protein. The sample has roughly 660,000 distinct CDR3 sequences; around a sixth are singletons. Sequencing was done on a sample of blood. The receptors come from a man aged 45-65 years with Graves' hyperthyroidism.

In this sample, this clonotype turned up many times. The chain joins TRBV6-1 to TRBJ1-1, with D uncertain. V shed 4 bases and J shed 1 base, with 7 bases lying between them. The length of the CDR3 is 13 residues. Per germline, CDR1 MNHNS and CDR2 SASEGT. CDR3 DNA: TGTGCCAGCAGTGTAAGCTCGAACACTGAAGCTTTCTTT. As protein: CASSVSSNTEAFF.

This clonotype has just a few counts. The V and J genes are TRBV15 and TRBJ1-3; TRBD1 might be the D (5 bases). Germline CDR1 reads LNHNV; CDR2 reads YYDKDF (reference sequence). The CDR3 has 14 amino acids. Trimming took 6 bases from V and 7 from J, leaving 16 bases between them. The DNA for the CDR3 is TGTGCCACCAGTTTCTCAGGGATTCGGAACACCATATATTTT. It translates to CATSFSGIRNTIYF.

The chain joins TRBV6-1 to TRBJ1-5; 7 bases agree with TRBD1. Losses at the gene ends were 4 bases for V and 4 bases for J; bases not matched to a gene: 4. The CDR3 spans 14 residues. Germline V gives CDR1 MNHNS, CDR2 SASEGT. CDR3 loop: CASSGGQRNQPQHF. The CDR3, as DNA: TGTGCCAGCAGTGGGGGACAGCGTAATCAGCCCCAGCATTTT.

There are a few counts of this clonotype. The rearrangement joins TRBV20-1 to TRBJ2-2, with 11 bases fitting TRBD2. The CDR3 is 16 amino acids. V shed 1 base, J shed 1 base, and the junction held 2 bases outside the gene matches. Germline V gene data show CDR1 as DFQATT and CDR2 as SNEGSKA (reference sequence). Here the CDR3 reads CSARATSGRNTGELFF. The CDR3 nucleotides are TGCAGTGCTAGAGCCACTAGCGGGAGGAACACCGGGGAGCTGTTTTTT.

This clonotype was observed a few times. The V and J genes are TRBV19 and TRBJ2-5; D perhaps matches TRBD2 (5 bases). The V gene lost 0 bases and the J gene lost 2 bases, with 13 bases spanning the gap. The CDR3 runs to 16 residues. Germline V CDR1 and CDR2: LNHDA, SQIVND (reference sequence). The CDR3 DNA reads TGTGCCAGTAGTATAGATCTTGGAGGTTTTCAAGAGACCCAGTACTTC. Amino acid sequence: CASSIDLGGFQETQYF.

This chain connects TRBV2 to TRBJ2-7, with D perhaps matching TRBD1 or TRBD2 (5 bases each). Looked up from germline, CDR1 is SNHLY and CDR2 is FYNNEI. Deletions cut 5 bases from V and 1 base from J, with 15 bases between. The CDR3 covers 15 residues. This CDR3 is CASSYRDESSYEQYF. CDR3 in DNA: TGTGCCAGCAGTTACCGGGACGAGTCATCCTACGAGCAGTACTTC.

This clonotype was observed at least ten times. The genes are TRBV28 and TRBJ1-1, with D perhaps matching TRBD1 (6 bases). This CDR3 is 15 amino acids long. Looked up from germline, CDR1 is MDHEN and CDR2 is SYDVKM. Trimming stripped 4 bases from V and 2 bases from J, with 14 bases between. In nucleotides, the CDR3 is TGTGCCAGCAGTTCCCCCGGGGGGCTAAACACTGAAGCTTTCTTT. Encoded protein: CASSSPGGLNTEAFF. The full variable domain, rest sourced from reference TRBV28 and TRBJ1-1, is DVKVTQSSRYLVKRTGEKVFLECVQDMDHENMFWYRQDPGLGLRLIYFSYDVKMKEKGDIPEGYSVSREKKERFSLILESASTNQTSMYLCASSSPGGLNTEAFFGQGTRLTVV.

This clonotype was seen many times. V gene TRBV12-3 or TRBV12-4 combines with J gene TRBJ2-7; 11 nucleotides line up with TRBD1. The CDR3 is 16 amino acids. The junction had 10 bases not matched to a gene; V was cut back by 5 bases and J by 4 bases. The CDR3, as DNA: TGTGCCAGCAGTGCACCACCGGGACAGGGGGGTTACGAGCAGTACTTC. Protein sequence: CASSAPPGQGGYEQYF.

This chain uses TRBV29-1 with TRBJ2-2, with 7 bases aligning to TRBD2. This CDR3 is built from 14 residues. V shed 7 bases, J shed 1 base, and the junction held 6 bases outside the gene matches. The germline CDR1 and CDR2 sequences are SQVTM and ANQGSEA. The chain's CDR3 is CSAIAGLNTGELFF. The CDR3 DNA reads as TGCAGCGCTATAGCGGGTTTGAACACCGGGGAGCTGTTTTTT.

There are many counts of this clonotype. This chain uses TRBV24-1 with TRBJ2-1; 10 bases map to TRBD2. This CDR3 is 15 amino acids long. Germline V gene lookup returns CDR1 KGHDR and CDR2 SFDVKD. V dropped 1 base and J dropped 4; count of bases not matched to a gene: 0. CDR3 residues: CATSDFSGGYNEQFF. CDR3 in DNA: TGTGCCACCAGTGATTTTAGCGGGGGGTACAATGAGCAGTTCTTC.

This clonotype showed up many times. The rearrangement links TRBV9 to TRBJ2-3; 11 nucleotides match TRBD2. There are 16 residues in the CDR3. CDR1 and CDR2 (germline): SGDLS, YYNGEE. J gave up 2 bases and V 2 bases, and 4 bases lay outside the gene matches. CDR3 in amino acids: CASSVGTSGFTDTQYF. The CDR3 DNA follows: TGTGCCAGCAGCGTCGGGACTAGCGGTTTCACAGATACGCAGTATTTT. Looking up the rest from reference TRBV9 and TRBJ2-3 gives the full variable domain: DSGVTQTPKHLITATGQRVTLRCSPRSGDLSVYWYQQSLDQGLQFLIQYYNGEERAKGNILERFSAQQFPDLHSELNLSSLELGDSALYFCASSVGTSGFTDTQYFGPGTRLTVL.

The chain is built from TRBV11-2 and TRBJ2-3; no clear D gene. CDR3 length: 12 amino acids. V dropped 8 bases and J dropped 5 bases, with 11 bases sitting between them. The germline V gene encodes CDR1 SGHAT and CDR2 FQNNGV. The CDR3 sequence is CASGPGLDTQYF. CDR3 coding DNA: TGTGCCAGCGGGCCGGGTTTAGATACGCAGTATTTT.

The CDR3 DNA follows: TGTGCCAGCAGCTCGGGACAGGCGATTTTCACAGATACGCAGTATTTT. It codes for CASSSGQAIFTDTQYF. V and J are TRBV7-2 and TRBJ2-3; 8 bases line up with TRBD1. V shed 4 bases and J 2 bases; nucleotides not matched to a gene: 8. CDR1 and CDR2 (germline): SGHTA, FQGNSA. CDR3 length: 16 amino acids.

This sequence joins TRBV28 and TRBJ2-5; 9 bases agree with TRBD2. Germline trimming cut 2 bases from V and 4 bases from J; bases unmatched to any gene: 8. Germline CDR1 MDHEN, CDR2 SYDVKM. CDR3 length equals 16 residues. This CDR3 is CASSLDPLAGRETQYF. The CDR3 DNA is TGTGCCAGCAGTTTAGACCCGCTAGCGGGGAGAGAGACCCAGTACTTC.

About this clonotype: Compared with germline, one end of the junction differs, possibly owing to a read error. The chain carries TRBV7-9 and TRBJ2-1; 10 bases are shared with TRBD2. The CDR3 has 16 amino acids. The germline CDR1 and CDR2 sequences are SEHNR and FQNEAQ (reference sequence). In DNA form, the CDR3 reads TGTGCCAGCAGCATGCGGACTAGCGGAGAGTACAATGGGCAGTTCTTC. Protein product: CASSMRTSGEYNGQFF.

The chain recombines TRBV5-1 with TRBJ1-4; 8 positions agree with TRBD1. The CDR3 loop spans 14 amino acids. CDR1 and CDR2 from the germline V gene are SGHRS and YFSETQ. V dropped 4 bases and J dropped 6; count of bases not matched to a gene: 5. The CDR3 spells CASSPTGEDEKLFF. The DNA of the CDR3 is TGCGCCAGCAGCCCGACAGGGGAAGATGAAAAACTGTTTTTT.

This clonotype was observed many times. The chain combines TRBV28 with TRBJ1-1; no definite D call. Per germline, CDR1 MDHEN and CDR2 SYDVKM. The CDR3 covers 14 residues. V shed 6 bases and J shed 1 base, with 12 bases lying between them. This CDR3 is CASRMGYTNTEAFF. The CDR3 bases are TGTGCCAGCAGGATGGGGTATACGAACACTGAAGCTTTCTTT.

This clonotype was counted many times. The gene calls are TRBV12-3 or TRBV12-4 and TRBJ1-1; D may be TRBD1 (6 bases). The ends were cut back, 3 bases at V and 7 bases at J, with 12 bases in the middle. This CDR3 contains 13 residues. DNA of the CDR3: TGTGCCAGCAGTTTTCAGGGGAGGGATGAAGCTTTCTTT. As protein: CASSFQGRDEAFF.

This clonotype occurred many times. The CDR3 DNA reads TGCAGCGTTCCCGGGACTACTTACAATGAGCAGTTCTTC. It codes for CSVPGTTYNEQFF. The V call is TRBV29-1, the J call TRBJ2-1, with 7 bases identical to TRBD2. CDR3 size: 13 residues. Germline V gene data show CDR1 as SQVTM and CDR2 as ANQGSEA. The J segment lost 4 bases and the V segment lost 5 bases, leaving 5 bases of the junction unmatched.

Many counts were recorded for this clonotype. The chain has TRBV2 and TRBJ2-7; TRBD1 matches at 7 bases. With V trimmed by 8 bases and J by 2 bases, 9 bases remained unmatched. The CDR3 is made up of 14 amino acids. Germline values: CDR1 SNHLY, CDR2 FYNNEI. For the CDR3, the DNA is TGTGCCAGCGCCCGGGACAGTCTAACCTACGAGCAGTACTTC. It codes for CASARDSLTYEQYF.

This clonotype was observed many times. DNA of the CDR3: TGTGCCAGCAGTCGGACAGGGCACAACTATGGCTACACCTTC. The encoded protein is CASSRTGHNYGYTF. The chain uses TRBV7-2 and TRBJ1-2, with 8 nucleotides matching TRBD1. V trimming: 6 bases; J trimming: 2 bases; junction bases outside the gene matches: 5. Germline CDR1 SGHTA, CDR2 FQGNSA. The CDR3 is made up of 14 amino acids.

This chain links TRBV3-1 with TRBJ2-7, with a tentative D call TRBD2 (5 bases). Germline CDR1 is LGHDT and CDR2 is YNNKEL (reference sequence). Trimming left V 3 bases short and J 7 bases short, with 10 bases between. This CDR3 comprises 12 residues. CDR3 bases: TGTGCCAGCAGCCACTACACGGGGGAGCAGTACTTC. This encodes CASSHYTGEQYF.

In its sample, this clonotype was seen many times. This sequence joins TRBV2 and TRBJ2-1; 10 nucleotides match TRBD2. The CDR3 covers 15 residues. V lost 6 bases to trimming and J lost 5 bases; unmatched junction nucleotides: 7. Germline-derived CDR1 and CDR2 are SNHLY and FYNNEI. The CDR3 nucleotides are TGTGCCAGCAGGGTACTAGCGGGGTCAGACAATGAGCAGTTCTTC. Amino acid sequence: CASRVLAGSDNEQFF.

The gene calls are TRBV28 and TRBJ1-1; 8 bases match TRBD1. Per the germline V gene, CDR1 is MDHEN and CDR2 is SYDVKM. Losses at the gene ends were 5 bases for V and 6 bases for J; bases not matched to a gene: 14. This CDR3 spans 16 amino acids. The CDR3 DNA sequence: TGTGCCAGCAGTCCCCCCAACAGGGGGACGGGAGCTGAAGCTTTCTTT. Translated: CASSPPNRGTGAEAFF.

The chain employs TRBV30 and TRBJ1-5; D ambiguous. Trimming took off 0 bases at V and 0 bases at J, with 9 bases between the two ends. CDR3 size: 15 residues. Looked up from germline, CDR1 is GTSNPN and CDR2 is SVGIG (reference sequence). The CDR3 DNA reads as TGTGCCTGGAGTGTAAAAGGAAATAGCAATCAGCCCCAGCATTTT. Amino acid sequence: CAWSVKGNSNQPQHF.

This clonotype was seen ten or more times. The CDR3 is CASSLTAGNTIYF. The CDR3 DNA is TGTGCCAGCAGTTTAACCGCTGGAAACACCATATATTTT. This chain joins TRBV28 and TRBJ1-3, with D unresolved. Germline V gene data show CDR1 as MDHEN and CDR2 as SYDVKM. CDR3 length: 13 amino acids. Trimming removed 2 bases from V and 2 bases from J, with 4 bases in between.

This clonotype has only one observation. No conserved phenylalanine or tryptophan is present at the end of the CDR3, so a read error is the likely explanation. V and J are TRBV10-3 and TRBJ2-7, with D possibly TRBD2 on 5 matching bases. Germline V gene sequence: CDR1 ENHRY, CDR2 SYGVKD. The V and J ends lost 11 bases and 3 bases respectively, with 11 bases between them. CDR3 length: 11 residues. The CDR3 DNA follows: TGTGCCTCCCACGAGGGCTACGAGCAGTACTAC. It encodes CASHEGYEQYY.

This clonotype was found many times. J is TRBJ2-3 and V is TRBV27, with a tentative D call TRBD2 (6 bases). The CDR3 has 15 amino acids. Trimming pared 8 bases from V and 2 bases from J, leaving 17 bases between. Germline CDR1 and CDR2: MNHEY and SMNVEV (reference sequence). The CDR3 bases are TGTGCCAGCCGACCCGAGCGGGTGAACACAGATACGCAGTATTTT. It is translated as CASRPERVNTDTQYF.

In the case of this clonotype: One end of the junction varies from germline; a read error may be responsible. V usage is TRBV3-1 and J usage is TRBJ2-1, with no clear D. The CDR3 runs 16 residues. Germline CDR1 and CDR2: LGHDT and YNNKEL (reference sequence). The CDR3 loop is CAISQESGWDKCRQFF. The CDR3 DNA reads TGTGCCATCAGCCAAGAGTCCGGGTGGGATAAGTGTAGGCAGTTCTTC.

This clonotype was seen more than once but under ten times. The chain combines TRBV20-1 with TRBJ2-1, with TRBD1 identical over 12 bases. The CDR3 sequence is 15 residues long. Germline V gene data show CDR1 as DFQATT and CDR2 as SNEGSKA (reference sequence). The trim removed 5 bases at V and 4 bases at J, leaving 6 bases unmatched. The CDR3 loop reads CSAGWDRGPYNEQFF. The CDR3 DNA sequence: TGCAGTGCTGGTTGGGACAGGGGGCCGTACAATGAGCAGTTCTTC.

The V and J genes are TRBV30 and TRBJ2-1, with 10 bases fitting TRBD2. Germline-derived CDR1 and CDR2 are GTSNPN and SVGIG (reference sequence). J gave up 6 bases and V 5 bases, and 4 bases lay outside the gene matches. The CDR3 runs 13 residues. The CDR3 DNA sequence: TGTGCCTGGGGAGTAGCGGGAGGCAATGAGCAGTTCTTC. This encodes CAWGVAGGNEQFF.

This clonotype was observed at least ten times. The gene calls are TRBV6-1 and TRBJ1-1; D may be TRBD1 (5 bases). V gave up 2 bases and J gave up 5 bases, with 15 bases separating them. Germline V gene data show CDR1 as MNHNS and CDR2 as SASEGT. The CDR3 has 15 residues. CDR3 region: CASSEWARGGTEAFF. The DNA for the CDR3 is TGTGCCAGCAGTGAATGGGCCCGGGGGGGAACTGAAGCTTTCTTT.